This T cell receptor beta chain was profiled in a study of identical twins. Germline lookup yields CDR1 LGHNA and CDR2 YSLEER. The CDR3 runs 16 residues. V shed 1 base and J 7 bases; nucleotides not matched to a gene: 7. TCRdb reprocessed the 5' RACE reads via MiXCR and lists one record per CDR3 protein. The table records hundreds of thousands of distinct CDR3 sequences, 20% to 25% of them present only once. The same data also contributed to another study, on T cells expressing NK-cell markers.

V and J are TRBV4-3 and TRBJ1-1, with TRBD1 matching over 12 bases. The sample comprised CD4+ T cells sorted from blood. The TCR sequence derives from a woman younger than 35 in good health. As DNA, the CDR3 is TGCGCCAGCAGCCAAGGTCCGGGACAGGGGGCCAATGAAGCTTTCTTT. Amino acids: CASSQGPGQGANEAFF.